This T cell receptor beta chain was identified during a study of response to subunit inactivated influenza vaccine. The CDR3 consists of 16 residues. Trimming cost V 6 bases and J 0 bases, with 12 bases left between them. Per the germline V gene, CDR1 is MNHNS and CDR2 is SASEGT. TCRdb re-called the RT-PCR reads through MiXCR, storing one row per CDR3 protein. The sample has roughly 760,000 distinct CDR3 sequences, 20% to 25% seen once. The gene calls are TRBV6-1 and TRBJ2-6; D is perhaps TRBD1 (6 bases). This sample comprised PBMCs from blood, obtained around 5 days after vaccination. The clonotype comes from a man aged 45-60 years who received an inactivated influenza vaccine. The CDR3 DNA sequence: TGTGCCAGCAGCCTGGACAGTCCCTCTGGGGCCAACGTCCTGACTTTC. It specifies CASSLDSPSGANVLTF.